This T cell receptor (beta chain) was obtained from a study of cytomegalovirus exposure and HLA in healthy donors. Study background: An analysis done earlier identified more than 100 million unique TCR beta sequences from about 179 million T cells.

Sampled while nominally healthy, donors likely had unrecorded immune exposures. Trimming shortened V by 3 bases and J by 6 bases, and 15 bases separated the two germline ends. The CDR3 contains 14 residues. Germline V CDR1 and CDR2: KGHSH, LQKENI. PCR used 60 Vbeta primers and 13 Jbeta primers. The table came from immunoSEQ multiplex PCR; TCRdb's copy has only in-frame clones and leaves some out. The table includes about 180,000 clones, around 80% detected once. General study findings and limits: CMV serostatus was the sole immune exposure information available.

Regarding this clone: The antigen is undetermined.

V is TRBV18 and J is TRBJ2-7; D might be TRBD2 (5 bases). Sequenced sample: PBMCs. The receptor was isolated from a man in his forties in good health and CMV-seronegative. CDR3 sequence reads: CASSPSRDIGEQYF. Here the CDR3 DNA reads TGTGCCAGCTCACCTTCGAGGGATATAGGCGAGCAGTACTTC. Supplemented by reference TRBV18 and TRBJ2-7, the full variable domain reads NAGVMQNPRHLVRRRGQEARLRCSPMKGHSHVYWYRQLPEEGLKFMVYLQKENIIDESGMPKERFSAEFPKEGPSILRIQQVVRGDSAAYFCASSPSRDIGEQYFGPGTRLTVT.